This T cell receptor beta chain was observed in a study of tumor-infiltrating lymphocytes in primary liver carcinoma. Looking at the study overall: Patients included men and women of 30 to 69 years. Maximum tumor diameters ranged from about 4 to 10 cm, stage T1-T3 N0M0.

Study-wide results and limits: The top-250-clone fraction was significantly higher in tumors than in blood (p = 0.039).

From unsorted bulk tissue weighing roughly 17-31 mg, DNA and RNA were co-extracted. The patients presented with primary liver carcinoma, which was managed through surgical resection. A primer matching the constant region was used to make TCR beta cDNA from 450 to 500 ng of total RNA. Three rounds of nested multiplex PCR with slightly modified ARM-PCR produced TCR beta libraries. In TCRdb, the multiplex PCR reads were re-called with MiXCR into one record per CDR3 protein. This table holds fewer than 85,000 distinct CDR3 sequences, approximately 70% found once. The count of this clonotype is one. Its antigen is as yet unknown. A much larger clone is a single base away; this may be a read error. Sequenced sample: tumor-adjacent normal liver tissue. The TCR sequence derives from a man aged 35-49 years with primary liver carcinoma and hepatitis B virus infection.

As DNA, the CDR3 is TGTGCCAGCAGCCATTCTCTAGCCAAAAACATTCAGTACTTC. Protein sequence: CASSHSLAKNIQYF. The chain joins TRBV11-2 to TRBJ2-4; D is undetermined. With 5 bases removed from V and 0 bases from J, the gap between germline ends came to 8 bases. Germline V CDR1 and CDR2: SGHAT, FQNNGV. The CDR3 sequence is 14 residues long. Based on the CDR3 plus reference TRBV11-2 and TRBJ2-4, the full variable domain is EAGVAQSPRYKIIEKRQSVAFWCNPISGHATLYWYQQILGQGPKLLIQFQNNGVVDDSQLPKDRFSAERLKGVDSTLKIQPAKLEDSAVYLCASSHSLAKNIQYFGAGTRLSVL.